The 16 T cell receptor beta chains given below trace back to one sample, sequenced in a study of regulatory T cells in long-lasting Graves disease (dated by TCRdb to the early 2020s). The time point tag for this specimen amounts to: newly diagnosed GD, antithyroid drugs for less than 3 months. RNA was extracted from PBMCs in TRIzol for both TCR sequencing and RNA sequencing. The library was made by multiplex PCR. The sequencer listed for this sample is Illumina HiSeq 4000. CDR3 regions were amplified by Arm-PCR with iRepertoire HTBI primers to construct TCR beta libraries. TCRdb itself trimmed the public reads at Q25 with fastp, ran MiXCR and retained productive beta chains. Entries are consolidated by CDR3 protein sequence, retaining the most common genes and DNA. For this sample there are around 250,000 distinct CDR3 sequences; 18% appear just once. Around 20% of the sample rests with the top ten.

Sequenced here: peripheral blood mononuclear cells (PBMCs), sampled at new diagnosis, from a patient treated with antithyroid drugs. These receptors were taken from a female donor with Graves disease.

This clonotype was seen ten or more times. The rearrangement joins TRBV5-5 to TRBJ2-5, with TRBD2 identical over 7 bases. The germline V gene has CDR1 SGHKS and CDR2 YYEKEE (reference sequence). The V segment lost 3 bases and the J segment 3 bases; nucleotides outside the gene matches: 8. This CDR3 contains 15 residues. CDR3 nucleotide sequence: TGTGCCAGCAGCTCCCAGCGGGACGGAAAAGAGACCCAGTACTTC. Its protein product is CASSSQRDGKETQYF. Variable domain in full (rest from reference TRBV5-5 and TRBJ2-5): DAGVTQSPTHLIKTRGQQVTLRCSPISGHKSVSWYQQVLGQGPQFIFQYYEKEERGRGNFPDRFSARQFPNYSSELNVNALLLGDSALYLCASSSQRDGKETQYFGPGTRLLVL.

This clonotype was recorded at least ten times. The chain links TRBV4-2 to TRBJ2-1; a possible D gene is TRBD2 (6 bases). The CDR3 is made up of 17 amino acids. V was clipped by 0 bases and J by 10 bases, with 22 bases between them. CDR1 and CDR2 from the germline V gene are LGHNA and YNFKEQ. This chain's CDR3 is CASSQDRGRAYGSEQFF. The CDR3 DNA is TGTGCCAGCAGCCAAGATCGAGGCAGGGCCTACGGGAGCGAGCAGTTCTTC.

This clonotype was picked up many times. The chain carries TRBV7-2 and TRBJ2-1; 7 nucleotides agree with TRBD2. The V gene end was trimmed by 1 base and the J gene end by 13 bases; junction bases not matched to a gene: 10. This CDR3 is built from 14 residues. Germline V CDR1 and CDR2: SGHTA, FQGNSA. Written as DNA, the CDR3 is TGTGCCAGCAGCTTAGGGGCCCCCACTAGCGTTCAGTTCTTC. It specifies CASSLGAPTSVQFF.

This clonotype was seen at least ten times. The chain couples TRBV19 to TRBJ1-2; 8 bases fit TRBD1. The germline V gene encodes CDR1 LNHDA and CDR2 SQIVND (reference sequence). Trimming took 6 bases from V and 8 from J; bases not matched to a gene: 11. The CDR3 contains 14 residues. CDR3 sequence (DNA): TGTGCCAGTAGCTTTACAGGGGGACGGAACGGCTACACCTTC. Translating gives CASSFTGGRNGYTF.

This clonotype was seen ten or more times. CDR3 residues: CASTLSSGNGRSPLHF. In nucleotides, the CDR3 is TGTGCCAGCACCCTCAGTTCGGGTAACGGGCGTTCACCCCTCCACTTT. The gene calls are TRBV12-3 or TRBV12-4 and TRBJ1-6; D unclear. The ends were cut back, 7 bases at V and 9 bases at J, with 22 bases in the middle. The CDR3 is 16 residues long.

This clonotype has at least ten counts. The rearrangement uses TRBV19 and TRBJ1-2; D is undetermined. V lost 3 bases, J lost 7 bases, and 9 bases lay in between. The CDR3 is made up of 12 amino acids. The germline V gene encodes CDR1 LNHDA and CDR2 SQIVND (reference sequence). This CDR3 reads CASSIGRGGYTF. The CDR3 coding sequence is TGTGCCAGTAGTATTGGACGGGGTGGCTACACCTTC.

This clonotype was counted many times. This sequence joins TRBV5-1 and TRBJ1-1; 7 bases line up with TRBD1. In germline, CDR1 is SGHRS, CDR2 YFSETQ. The CDR3 runs to 15 residues. The J segment lost 6 bases and the V segment lost 0 bases, leaving 8 bases of the junction unmatched. This chain's CDR3 is CASSLETGLYAEAFF. CDR3 coding DNA: TGCGCCAGCAGCTTGGAGACAGGGTTGTATGCTGAAGCTTTCTTT.

At least ten counts were recorded for this clonotype. The chain joins TRBV10-3 to TRBJ2-7; D ambiguous. The CDR3 sequence is 15 residues long. Trimming cost V 2 bases and J 0 bases, with 11 bases left between them. Germline CDR1 and CDR2: ENHRY and SYGVKD. The CDR3 spells CAISEAAAHSYEQYF. CDR3 sequence (DNA): TGTGCCATCAGTGAGGCGGCCGCACACTCCTACGAGCAGTACTTC.

This clonotype appeared many times. The chain uses TRBV28 and TRBJ2-3; D may be TRBD1 (6 bases). The CDR3 length is 17 residues. V was clipped by 4 bases and J by 2 bases, with 19 bases between them. Germline CDR1 MDHEN, CDR2 SYDVKM. The CDR3 region has the DNA TGTGCCAGCAGTTCTGGGGCCTTACAGGGCCCCACAGATACGCAGTATTTT. Residues: CASSSGALQGPTDTQYF.

This clonotype was recorded many times. The rearrangement links TRBV25-1 to TRBJ2-1; the D is unclear. V was shortened by 3 bases and J by 8 bases, with 11 bases between the two germline ends. This CDR3 comprises 13 residues. CDR1 and CDR2 (germline): MGHDK, SYGVNS. The CDR3 region has the DNA TGTGCCAGCAGTGAGACCTGGGTCGATGAGCAGTTCTTC. Amino acid sequence: CASSETWVDEQFF.

This clonotype was picked up a small number of times. V usage is TRBV4-1 and J usage is TRBJ2-7; D is perhaps TRBD1 or TRBD2 (5 bases each). CDR1 and CDR2 from the germline V gene are MGHRA and YSYEKL. The V end lost 0 bases, the J end lost 0 bases, and 9 bases lay between the germline ends. The CDR3 sequence is 15 residues long. The CDR3 is CASSQERGYSYEQYF. The DNA for the CDR3 is TGCGCCAGCAGCCAAGAACGGGGCTACTCCTACGAGCAGTACTTC.

This clonotype was recorded a few times. This rearrangement joins TRBV24-1 to TRBJ2-1; D tentatively reads TRBD1 or TRBD2 (5 bases each). V was clipped by 3 bases and J by 5 bases, with 13 bases between them. This CDR3 contains 15 residues. The V gene's germline CDR1 is KGHDR and CDR2 SFDVKD. As DNA, the CDR3 is TGTGCCACCAGTGATCGGGACGGGAATGACAATGAGCAGTTCTTC. It yields the protein CATSDRDGNDNEQFF.

This clonotype occurred many times. The V and J genes are TRBV7-2 and TRBJ1-5; D possibly corresponds to TRBD1 (6 bases). This CDR3 is 15 amino acids long. Trimming pared 1 base from V and 8 bases from J, leaving 15 bases between. Germline V gives CDR1 SGHTA, CDR2 FQGNSA. The CDR3 here is CASSLDPGGMKPQHF. CDR3 coding DNA: TGTGCCAGCAGCTTAGATCCCGGGGGCATGAAGCCCCAGCATTTT.

This clonotype was recorded at least ten times. This sequence joins TRBV6-1 and TRBJ2-7; D possibly uses TRBD1 or TRBD2 (5 bases each). The CDR3 extends over 14 amino acids. Between the trimmed V and J ends, which lost 11 bases and 0 bases, there was a span of 17 bases. The V gene's germline CDR1 is MNHNS and CDR2 SASEGT. The chain's CDR3 is CAVSQGGSSYEQYF. The CDR3 coding sequence is TGTGCCGTCTCCCAGGGTGGGAGCTCCTACGAGCAGTACTTC.

The V and J genes are TRBV4-3 and TRBJ2-4; TRBD1 matches 7 bases. Looked up from germline, CDR1 is LGHNA and CDR2 is YSLEER. This CDR3 contains 14 residues. Germline trimming cut 0 bases from V and 11 bases from J; bases unmatched to any gene: 7. The CDR3: CASSQDHRTGVQYF. The CDR3 region has the DNA TGCGCCAGCAGCCAAGATCATCGAACAGGGGTTCAGTACTTC.

The sample holds many counts of this clonotype. The chain combines TRBV12-3 or TRBV12-4 with TRBJ1-3; 7 bases are shared with TRBD1. The CDR3 covers 15 residues. After removal of 5 bases from V and 0 bases from J, the junction contained 4 bases not matched to a gene. Written as DNA, the CDR3 is TGTGCCAGCAGTCCCCAGGGGGGCTCTGGAAACACCATATATTTT. This gives the protein CASSPQGGSGNTIYF.